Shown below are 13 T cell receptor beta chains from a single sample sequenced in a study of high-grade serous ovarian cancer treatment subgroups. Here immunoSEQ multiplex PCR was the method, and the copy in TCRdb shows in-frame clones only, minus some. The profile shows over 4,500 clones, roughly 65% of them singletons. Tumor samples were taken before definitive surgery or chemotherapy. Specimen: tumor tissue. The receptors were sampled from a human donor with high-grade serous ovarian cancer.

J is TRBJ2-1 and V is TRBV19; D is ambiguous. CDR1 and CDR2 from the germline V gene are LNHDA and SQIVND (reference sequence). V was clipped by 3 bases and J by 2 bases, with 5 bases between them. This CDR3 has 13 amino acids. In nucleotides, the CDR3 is TGTGCCAGTAGTATCATAGCCTACAATGAGCAGTTCTTC. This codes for CASSIIAYNEQFF.

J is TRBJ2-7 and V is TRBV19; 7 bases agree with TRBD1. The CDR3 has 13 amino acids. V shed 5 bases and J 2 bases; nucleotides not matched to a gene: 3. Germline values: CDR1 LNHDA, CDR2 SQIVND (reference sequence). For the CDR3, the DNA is TGTGCCAGTAGTTACAGGGGTCCCTACGAGCAGTACTTC. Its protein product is CASSYRGPYEQYF.

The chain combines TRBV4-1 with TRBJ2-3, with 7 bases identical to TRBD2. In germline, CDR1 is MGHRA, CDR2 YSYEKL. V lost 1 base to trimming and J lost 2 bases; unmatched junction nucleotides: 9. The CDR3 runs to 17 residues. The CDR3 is CASSQVRPSGLTDTQYF. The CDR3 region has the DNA TGCGCCAGCAGCCAAGTCAGGCCTAGCGGACTCACAGATACGCAGTATTTT.

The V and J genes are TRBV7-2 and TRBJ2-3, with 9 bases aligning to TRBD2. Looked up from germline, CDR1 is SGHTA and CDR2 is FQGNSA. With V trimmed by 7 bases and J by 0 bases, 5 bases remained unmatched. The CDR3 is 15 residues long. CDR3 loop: CASTYSGGSTDTQYF. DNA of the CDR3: TGTGCCAGCACCTATAGCGGGGGAAGCACAGATACGCAGTATTTT.

The CDR3 coding sequence is TGTGCCAGCAGCTTCGGCAGGGCCGAAGCTTTCTTT. This sequence encodes CASSFGRAEAFF. The genes are TRBV5-4 and TRBJ1-1; possibly TRBD1 for D (5 bases). Germline V gives CDR1 SGHNT, CDR2 YYREEE (reference sequence). This CDR3 contains 12 residues. V dropped 2 bases and J dropped 8 bases, with 10 bases sitting between them. The full variable domain, completed using reference TRBV5-4 and TRBJ1-1, is ETGVTQSPTHLIKTRGQQVTLRCSSQSGHNTVSWYQQALGQGPQFIFQYYREEENGRGNFPPRFSGLQFPNYSSELNVNALELDDSALYLCASSFGRAEAFFGQGTRLTVV.

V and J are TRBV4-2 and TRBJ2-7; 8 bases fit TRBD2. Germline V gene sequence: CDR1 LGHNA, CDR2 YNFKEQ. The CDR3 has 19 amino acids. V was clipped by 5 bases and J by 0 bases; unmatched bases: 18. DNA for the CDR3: TGTGCCAGCAGCGGACGGGAGGGTCCTGGTTCGACCTTCTCCTACGAGCAGTACTTC. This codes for CASSGREGPGSTFSYEQYF.

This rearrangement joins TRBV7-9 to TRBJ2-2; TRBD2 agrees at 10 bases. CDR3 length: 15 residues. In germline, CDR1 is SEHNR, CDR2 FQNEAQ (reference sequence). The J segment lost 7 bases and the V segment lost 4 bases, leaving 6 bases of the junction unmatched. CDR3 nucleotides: TGTGCCAGCAGCTACCTAGCGGGAGTGGTCGGGGAGCTGTTTTTT. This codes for CASSYLAGVVGELFF.

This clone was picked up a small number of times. DNA of the CDR3: TGTGCCAGCAGCTTTAGGAGGGGGACGAGCTGGAGCTATGGAAACACCATATATTTT. Its translation: CASSFRRGTSWSYGNTIYF. This chain connects TRBV5-6 to TRBJ1-3; perhaps TRBD1 as D (6 bases). CDR1 is SGHDT and CDR2 is YYEEEE in the germline V gene. Trimming took 2 bases from V and 3 from J, leaving 24 bases between them. CDR3 size: 19 residues. The whole variable domain, remainder taken from reference TRBV5-6 and TRBJ1-3, is DAGVTQSPTHLIKTRGQQVTLRCSPKSGHDTVSWYQQALGQGPQFIFQYYEEEERQRGNFPDRFSGHQFPNYSSELNVNALLLGDSALYLCASSFRRGTSWSYGNTIYFGEGSWLTVV.

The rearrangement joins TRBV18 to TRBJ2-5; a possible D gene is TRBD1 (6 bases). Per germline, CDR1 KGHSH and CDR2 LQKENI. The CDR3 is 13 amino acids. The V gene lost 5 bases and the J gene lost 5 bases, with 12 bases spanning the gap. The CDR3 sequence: CASSTGTRETQYF. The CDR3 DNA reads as TGTGCCAGCTCAACCGGGACACGGGAGACCCAGTACTTC.

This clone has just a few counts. CDR3 sequence: CASSLGDRIYQPQHF. The CDR3 DNA sequence: TGTGCCAGCAGTTTGGGGGACAGGATCTATCAGCCCCAGCATTTT. V usage is TRBV28 and J usage is TRBJ1-5; TRBD1 aligns across 8 bases. Trimming at V came to 3 bases and at J to 5 bases, leaving 6 bases not matched to a gene. Germline lookup yields CDR1 MDHEN and CDR2 SYDVKM. The CDR3 length is 15 residues.

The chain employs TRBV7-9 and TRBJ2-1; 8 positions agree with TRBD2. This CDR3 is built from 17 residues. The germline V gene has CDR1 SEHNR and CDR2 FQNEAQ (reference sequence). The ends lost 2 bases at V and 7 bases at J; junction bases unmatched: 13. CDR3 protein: CASSLPPGSGARNEQFF. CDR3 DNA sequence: TGTGCCAGCAGCTTACCGCCGGGTAGCGGGGCCCGGAATGAGCAGTTCTTC.

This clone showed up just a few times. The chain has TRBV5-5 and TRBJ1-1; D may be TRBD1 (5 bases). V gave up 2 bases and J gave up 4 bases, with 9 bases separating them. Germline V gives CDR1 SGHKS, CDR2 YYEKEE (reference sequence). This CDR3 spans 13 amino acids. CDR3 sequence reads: CASSLLTVTEAFF. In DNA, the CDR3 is TGTGCCAGCAGCTTACTGACAGTCACTGAAGCTTTCTTT.

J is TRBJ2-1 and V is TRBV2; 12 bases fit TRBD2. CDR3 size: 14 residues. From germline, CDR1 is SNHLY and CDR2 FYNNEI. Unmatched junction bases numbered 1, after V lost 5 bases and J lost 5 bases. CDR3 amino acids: CASSRLAGDNEQFF. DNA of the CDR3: TGTGCCAGCAGTCGACTAGCGGGAGACAATGAGCAGTTCTTC. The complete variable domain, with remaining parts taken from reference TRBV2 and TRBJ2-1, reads EPEVTQTPSHQVTQMGQEVILRCVPISNHLYFYWYRQILGQKVEFLVSFYNNEISEKSEIFDDQFSVERPDGSNFTLKIRSTKLEDSAMYFCASSRLAGDNEQFFGPGTRLTVL.